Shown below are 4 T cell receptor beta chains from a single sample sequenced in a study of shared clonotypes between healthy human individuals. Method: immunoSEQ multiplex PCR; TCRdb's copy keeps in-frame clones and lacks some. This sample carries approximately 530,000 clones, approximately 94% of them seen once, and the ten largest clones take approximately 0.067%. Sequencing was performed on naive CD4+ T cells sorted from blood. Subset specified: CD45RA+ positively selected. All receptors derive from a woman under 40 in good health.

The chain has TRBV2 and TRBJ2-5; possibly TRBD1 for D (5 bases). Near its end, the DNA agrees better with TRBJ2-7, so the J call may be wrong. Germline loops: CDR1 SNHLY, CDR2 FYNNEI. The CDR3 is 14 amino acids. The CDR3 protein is CATILGAQTGEQYF. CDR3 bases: TGTGCCACCATCCTAGGGGCGCAGACGGGCGAGCAGTACTTC.

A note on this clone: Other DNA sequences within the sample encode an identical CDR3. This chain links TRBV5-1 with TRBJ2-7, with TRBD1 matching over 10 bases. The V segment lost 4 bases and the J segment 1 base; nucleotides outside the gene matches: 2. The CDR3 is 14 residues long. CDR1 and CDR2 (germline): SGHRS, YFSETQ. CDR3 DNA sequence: TGCGCCAGCAGCCCGGGACAGGGGTCCTACGAGCAGTACTTC. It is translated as CASSPGQGSYEQYF.

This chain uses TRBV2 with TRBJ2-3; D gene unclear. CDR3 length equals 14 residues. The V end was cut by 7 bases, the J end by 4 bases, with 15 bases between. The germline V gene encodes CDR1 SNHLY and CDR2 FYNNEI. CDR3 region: CASMNNYSPDTQYF. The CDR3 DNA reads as TGTGCCAGCATGAACAACTATTCCCCAGATACGCAGTATTTT.

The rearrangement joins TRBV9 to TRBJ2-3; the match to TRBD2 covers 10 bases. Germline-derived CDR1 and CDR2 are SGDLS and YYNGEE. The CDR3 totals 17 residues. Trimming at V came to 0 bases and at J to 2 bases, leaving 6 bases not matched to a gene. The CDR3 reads CASSVGLAGVTTDTQYF. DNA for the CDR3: TGTGCCAGCAGCGTAGGTCTAGCGGGAGTAACCACAGATACGCAGTATTTT.